Below are 28 T cell receptor beta chains sequenced from a single sample in a study of early T cells in non-severe SARS-CoV-2 infection. TCRdb fed the 5' RACE reads into MiXCR, producing one record per CDR3 protein. The table shows some 77,000 distinct CDR3 sequences, with roughly a sixth occurring only once. Sequencing was carried out using whole blood. The receptors were sampled from an adult who was a healthcare worker with PCR-confirmed SARS-CoV-2 infection or an uninfected control (not recorded which).

The J gene is TRBJ2-5, the V gene TRBV5-1; tentative D call: TRBD2 (6 bases). The length of the CDR3 is 12 residues. Trimming stripped 5 bases from V and 4 bases from J, with 9 bases between. Germline V gene data show CDR1 as SGHRS and CDR2 as YFSETQ. CDR3 in amino acids: CASRRDLETQYF. The CDR3 nucleotides read TGCGCCAGCAGACGGGACTTAGAGACCCAGTACTTC.

V gene TRBV5-1 combines with J gene TRBJ2-7; D unresolved. V was cut by 3 bases and J by 3 bases, with 7 bases left in between. This CDR3 is built from 12 residues. Germline V gene data show CDR1 as SGHRS and CDR2 as YFSETQ. The CDR3 region is CASSSDFYEQYF. CDR3 bases: TGCGCCAGCAGCTCAGACTTCTACGAGCAGTACTTC.

This clonotype was observed at least ten times. This sequence joins TRBV7-3 and TRBJ2-2; TRBD2 might be the D (6 bases). The CDR3 runs to 14 residues. V was trimmed by 7 bases and J by 6 bases, leaving 15 bases between them. CDR1 and CDR2 from the germline V gene are SGHTA and FQGTGA. The CDR3 DNA sequence: TGTGCCAGCACCTTGGGGGGTCCGGCCGGGGAGCTGTTTTTT. Its protein is CASTLGGPAGELFF.

V and J are TRBV7-3 and TRBJ2-2; D is tentatively TRBD1 or TRBD2 (5 bases each). The length of the CDR3 is 19 residues. Germline V lookup: CDR1 SGHTA, CDR2 FQGTGA. V was shortened by 6 bases and J by 2 bases, with 25 bases between the two germline ends. CDR3 nucleotide sequence: TGTGCCAGCAGTCCGCGAGGGGCGCTCCATCTCGATAACACCGGGGAGCTGTTTTTT. Its protein product is CASSPRGALHLDNTGELFF.

V gene TRBV12-3 or TRBV12-4 combines with J gene TRBJ2-5; D unclear. The CDR3 runs 16 residues. V lost 5 bases and J 4 bases, leaving 20 bases between the germline ends. The CDR3 loop reads CASSHQISLTRETQYF. The CDR3 DNA reads TGTGCCAGCAGTCACCAAATCAGCCTAACCCGAGAGACCCAGTACTTC.

This clonotype was detected many times. The chain carries TRBV11-2 and TRBJ2-5; TRBD2 matches at 10 bases. Germline-derived CDR1 and CDR2 are SGHAT and FQNNGV. The CDR3 spans 16 residues. V lost 0 bases to trimming and J lost 5 bases; unmatched junction nucleotides: 6. CDR3 region: CASSLEAGGPMETQYF. The DNA of the CDR3 is TGTGCCAGCAGCTTAGAAGCGGGAGGGCCCATGGAGACCCAGTACTTC.

V and J are TRBV12-5 and TRBJ1-5; D might be TRBD1 (5 bases). The CDR3 has 18 residues. Germline V gives CDR1 LGHNT, CDR2 FRNRAP. Between the trimmed V and J ends, which lost 3 bases and 0 bases, there was a span of 18 bases. CDR3 bases: TGTGCTAGTGGTTTTACCCCCTCAGCAGGGTATAGCAATCAGCCCCAGCATTTT. This translates into CASGFTPSAGYSNQPQHF.

The chain recombines TRBV12-3 or TRBV12-4 with TRBJ2-1, with 12 bases identical to TRBD2. Losses at the gene ends were 3 bases for V and 7 bases for J; bases not matched to a gene: 4. The CDR3 has 15 residues. CDR3 amino acids: CASSFPSGGVNEQFF. The DNA of the CDR3 is TGTGCCAGCAGTTTTCCTAGCGGGGGGGTAAATGAGCAGTTCTTC.

V and J are TRBV5-1 and TRBJ2-5; 10 bases map to TRBD2. CDR1 SGHRS and CDR2 YFSETQ come from the germline V gene. Trimming removed 2 bases from V and 4 bases from J; junction bases left unmatched: 2. The CDR3 is 14 residues long. The CDR3 region has the DNA TGCGCCAGCAGCTTAATAGCGGGAGGAGAGACCCAGTACTTC. It encodes CASSLIAGGETQYF.

In this sample, this clonotype turned up a few times. The chain joins TRBV6-1 to TRBJ2-7; the D is unclear. Trimming stripped 6 bases from V and 2 bases from J, with 11 bases between. From germline, CDR1 is MNHNS and CDR2 SASEGT. The CDR3 spans 13 residues. The CDR3 DNA sequence: TGTGCCAGCAGAATAGTCAGTCCCTACGAGCAGTACTTC. Translation gives CASRIVSPYEQYF.

Concerning this clonotype itself: This likely comes from a read error, as the CDR3 has no conserved phenylalanine or tryptophan at its end. It is unclear where the CDR3 begins or ends on the DNA, so no DNA is shown, and the CDR3 is as TCRdb lists it. The CDR3 is CSARTVSGFFG. The genes are TRBV20-1 and TRBJ1-2. CDR1 DFQATT and CDR2 SNEGSKA come from the germline V gene (reference sequence). Counting both end residues, the CDR3 totals 11 amino acids.

The chain uses TRBV6-1 and TRBJ2-4; TRBD2 matches at 11 bases. J was trimmed by 7 bases and V by 5 bases; bases with no gene match: 7. The CDR3 has 15 residues. Germline assignment: CDR1 MNHNS and CDR2 SASEGT. The CDR3 DNA follows: TGTGCCAGCAGTATAACTAGCGGGAGACGGAACATTCAGTACTTC. Translated, it gives CASSITSGRRNIQYF.

The chain combines TRBV7-2 with TRBJ2-7, with a tentative D call TRBD2 (6 bases). This CDR3 contains 14 residues. In germline, CDR1 is SGHTA, CDR2 FQGNSA. With 5 bases removed from V and 2 bases from J, the gap between germline ends came to 13 bases. CDR3 residues: CASSLWRGPYEQYF. In nucleotides, the CDR3 is TGTGCCAGCAGCCTCTGGCGGGGACCCTACGAGCAGTACTTC.

Only a few counts were recorded for this clonotype. This rearrangement joins TRBV3-1 to TRBJ2-6; D may be TRBD2 (5 bases). V gave up 4 bases and J gave up 7 bases, with 17 bases separating them. This CDR3 is 16 amino acids long. Germline values: CDR1 LGHDT, CDR2 YNNKEL (reference sequence). The CDR3 spells CASSRLVRGIANVLTF. Here the CDR3 DNA reads TGTGCCAGCAGCCGGTTAGTCCGGGGAATCGCCAACGTCCTGACTTTC.

The chain is built from TRBV5-1 and TRBJ2-2, with D unresolved. The CDR3 loop spans 15 amino acids. Trimming stripped 0 bases from V and 1 base from J, with 7 bases between. CDR1 is SGHRS and CDR2 is YFSETQ in the germline V gene. The CDR3 DNA reads TGCGCCAGCAGCTTGGACGCGCAGAACACCGGGGAGCTGTTTTTT. Translation: CASSLDAQNTGELFF.

The table lists this clonotype with a few counts. The rearrangement links TRBV12-3 or TRBV12-4 to TRBJ1-1; D might be TRBD1 (6 bases). V was clipped by 11 bases and J by 1 base, with 14 bases between them. The CDR3 totals 13 residues. The CDR3: CAGQGGWNTEAFF. CDR3 nucleotides: TGTGCCGGTCAAGGGGGGTGGAACACTGAAGCTTTCTTT.

This clonotype has just a few counts. The genes are TRBV10-3 and TRBJ1-2; 10 bases are shared with TRBD1. This CDR3 is 15 amino acids long. Germline V gives CDR1 ENHRY, CDR2 SYGVKD. The V and J ends lost 6 bases and 8 bases, in that order; junction bases with no gene match: 12. The CDR3 nucleotides are TGTGCCATCAGGATCCGGGACAGGGGACCGGACGGCTACACCTTC. It yields the protein CAIRIRDRGPDGYTF.

The rearrangement joins TRBV7-6 to TRBJ1-1, with 12 bases aligning to TRBD1. Trimming removed 4 bases from V and 1 base from J; junction bases left unmatched: 10. This CDR3 has 18 amino acids. Germline values: CDR1 SGHVS, CDR2 FNYEAQ. CDR3 in amino acids: CASSSNEGQGARNTEAFF. As DNA, the CDR3 is TGTGCCAGCAGCTCGAATGAGGGACAGGGGGCCCGGAACACTGAAGCTTTCTTT.

The J gene is TRBJ1-2, the V gene TRBV2, with D unclear. The CDR3 extends over 14 amino acids. Trimming pared 7 bases from V and 6 bases from J, leaving 18 bases between. Germline lookup yields CDR1 SNHLY and CDR2 FYNNEI. The CDR3 bases are TGTGCCAGCAACAGAAATAACCCGGGTGATGGCTACACCTTC. Translating gives CASNRNNPGDGYTF. Based on the CDR3 plus reference TRBV2 and TRBJ1-2, the full variable domain is EPEVTQTPSHQVTQMGQEVILRCVPISNHLYFYWYRQILGQKVEFLVSFYNNEISEKSEIFDDQFSVERPDGSNFTLKIRSTKLEDSAMYFCASNRNNPGDGYTFGSGTRLTVV.

The CDR3 DNA sequence: TGTGCCAGCAGCTTATTCGGGAGTACAGATACGCAGTATTTT. Translating gives CASSLFGSTDTQYF. This chain connects TRBV7-2 to TRBJ2-3; possible D gene TRBD2, 6 bases. V was pared by 2 bases and J by 3 bases, with 9 bases between. This CDR3 has 14 residues. The V gene's germline CDR1 is SGHTA and CDR2 FQGNSA.

A few counts support this clonotype. The chain has TRBV5-1 and TRBJ1-2, with a possible D match to TRBD1 (5 bases). V was trimmed by 2 bases and J by 2 bases, leaving 7 bases between them. CDR1 SGHRS and CDR2 YFSETQ come from the germline V gene. The CDR3 is made up of 13 amino acids. CDR3 amino acids: CASSLRQNYGYTF. In DNA form, the CDR3 reads TGCGCCAGCAGCTTAAGACAGAACTATGGCTACACCTTC.

In its sample, this clonotype was seen a few times. The J gene is TRBJ2-3, the V gene TRBV6-1; TRBD1 might be the D (7 bases). V lost 7 bases and J 4 bases, leaving 18 bases between the germline ends. This CDR3 comprises 15 residues. The V gene's germline CDR1 is MNHNS and CDR2 SASEGT. The DNA of the CDR3 is TGTGCCAGCATTCCCAGGGGGGACAGCGCAGATACGCAGTATTTT. Translation gives CASIPRGDSADTQYF.

The chain combines TRBV29-1 with TRBJ1-1, with 8 nucleotides matching TRBD1. The CDR3 runs to 13 residues. Germline CDR1 and CDR2: SQVTM and ANQGSEA. The ends lost 3 bases at V and 2 bases at J; junction bases unmatched: 2. The CDR3 DNA follows: TGCAGCGTTGACGACAGGGGCAACACTGAAGCTTTCTTT. It is translated as CSVDDRGNTEAFF.

This clonotype was counted between two and nine times. V is TRBV15 and J is TRBJ1-4; no clear D gene. Trimming cost V 3 bases and J 8 bases, with 10 bases left between them. CDR1 and CDR2 (germline): LNHNV, YYDKDF (reference sequence). The CDR3 is 13 residues long. CDR3 sequence reads: CATSSREDEKLFF. CDR3 nucleotides: TGTGCCACCAGCAGTAGGGAGGACGAAAAACTGTTTTTT.

This clonotype came up a few times. J is TRBJ1-1 and V is TRBV30; 8 bases fit TRBD1. J lost 5 bases, V lost 5 bases, and 7 bases had no gene match. Germline values: CDR1 GTSNPN, CDR2 SVGIG (reference sequence). The CDR3 is 13 residues long. CDR3 sequence (DNA): TGTGCCTGGGCAGAGCAGGGGGCGACTGAAGCTTTCTTT. This encodes CAWAEQGATEAFF.

The chain recombines TRBV24-1 with TRBJ2-1; a weak D match, TRBD2 (5 bases). The CDR3 sequence is 20 residues long. Germline V CDR1 and CDR2: KGHDR, SFDVKD. The germline V and J ends were trimmed by 3 bases and 0 bases, with 23 bases remaining between them. CDR3 bases: TGTGCCACCAGTGATGCCCGAGGAGGAGACATGCAGAGCTCCTACAATGAGCAGTTCTTC. Translation: CATSDARGGDMQSSYNEQFF.

The chain links TRBV7-2 to TRBJ2-5; D may be TRBD1 (5 bases). The CDR3 spans 12 residues. The V end was cut by 4 bases, the J end by 4 bases, with 7 bases between. Germline V gene data show CDR1 as SGHTA and CDR2 as FQGNSA. The CDR3 sequence: CASSSGAETQYF. As DNA, the CDR3 is TGTGCCAGCAGCTCTGGGGCAGAGACCCAGTACTTC.

This clonotype was recorded a few times. The genes are TRBV6-2 or TRBV6-3 and TRBJ1-5; 7 positions match TRBD1. CDR1 and CDR2 (germline): MNHEY, SVGEGT. Trimming cost V 6 bases and J 3 bases; bases outside gene matches: 8. CDR3 length: 15 amino acids. In DNA form, the CDR3 reads TGTGCCAGCAGGAAACCGGGACAGCCCAATCAGCCCCAGCATTTT. Protein product: CASRKPGQPNQPQHF.